A single sample is the source of the 19 T cell receptor beta chains below, sequenced in a study of blood T cell repertoires in COVID-19 (dated by TCRdb to the early 2020s). The method was the immunoSEQ multiplex PCR assay. TCRdb provides this immuneACCESS table in a form limited to in-frame rearrangements. Some clones are lacking; in checked studies, under half of them reflect an unresolved V gene, and why the rest are absent is not known. This sample is represented by around 120,000 clones; roughly 79% of them were singletons. The ten largest clonotypes hold approximately 2.4% of the sample. Input material: peripheral blood. These receptors all stem from a man in his sixties or seventies with acute or convalescent COVID-19.

This clone was detected a few times. This rearrangement joins TRBV7-9 to TRBJ1-5; TRBD1 matches at 10 bases. Germline V gene data show CDR1 as SEHNR and CDR2 as FQNEAQ (reference sequence). This CDR3 contains 16 residues. V was clipped by 4 bases and J by 7 bases; unmatched bases: 10. In DNA, the CDR3 is TGTGCCAGCAGCTCTTCCGGGACAGGGGCAGGGCAGCCCCAGCATTTT. It encodes CASSSSGTGAGQPQHF.

CDR3 in DNA: TGTGCCAGCTCACCAAGCGCGGGGGGGGACTATGGCTACACCTTC. Translating it yields CASSPSAGGDYGYTF. The chain carries TRBV18 and TRBJ1-2; TRBD1 might be the D (5 bases). The germline V gene encodes CDR1 KGHSH and CDR2 LQKENI. The CDR3 is 15 residues long. V was shortened by 2 bases and J by 3 bases, with 13 bases between the two germline ends.

In the case of this clone: The junction departs from the called germline gene at one end, perhaps through a read error. V gene TRBV6-1 combines with J gene TRBJ2-7; no clear D. The CDR3 runs 14 residues. CDR1 and CDR2 (germline): MNHNS, SASEGT. The DNA for the CDR3 is TGTGCCAGCAGAGAAGGCGCCGTCGCCTACGAGCAGTACTTC. This gives the protein CASREGAVAYEQYF.

This clone was counted between two and nine times. The gene calls are TRBV6-5 and TRBJ1-2, with D possibly being TRBD1 (5 bases). Germline CDR1 is MNHEY and CDR2 is SVGAGI. Trimming shortened V by 2 bases and J by 7 bases, and 20 bases separated the two germline ends. This CDR3 spans 16 amino acids. This CDR3 is CASSYDFGGFSGGYTF. For the CDR3, the DNA is TGTGCCAGCAGTTACGATTTCGGGGGGTTCAGTGGTGGCTACACCTTC.

The chain joins TRBV12-3 or TRBV12-4 to TRBJ1-2; D not resolved. Trimming cost V 5 bases and J 5 bases, with 12 bases left between them. CDR3 length equals 13 residues. Here the CDR3 DNA reads TGTGCCAGCAGTCACATCAGGAATTATGGCTACACCTTC. Protein: CASSHIRNYGYTF.

The chain's CDR3 is CASSQDVQGQVGNSPLHF. The CDR3 DNA is TGCGCCAGCAGCCAAGATGTCCAGGGCCAAGTCGGGAATTCACCCCTCCACTTT. This chain links TRBV4-3 with TRBJ1-6; maybe TRBD1 (5 bases). In germline, CDR1 is LGHNA, CDR2 YSLEER. The CDR3 sequence is 18 residues long. Trimming stripped 0 bases from V and 7 bases from J, with 19 bases between.

The CDR3: CASSIAGQGNYGYTF. CDR3 bases: TGTGCCAGTAGTATAGCCGGACAGGGAAACTATGGCTACACCTTC. This chain connects TRBV19 to TRBJ1-2, with 8 positions matching TRBD1. The CDR3 has 15 residues. V lost 1 base, J lost 2 bases, and 3 bases stayed unmatched. Germline lookup yields CDR1 LNHDA and CDR2 SQIVND (reference sequence).

The genes are TRBV19 and TRBJ1-2, with 12 bases lining up with TRBD1. The V gene end was trimmed by 4 bases and the J gene end by 4 bases; junction bases not matched to a gene: 10. The length of the CDR3 is 17 residues. Germline CDR1 reads LNHDA; CDR2 reads SQIVND (reference sequence). The CDR3 coding sequence is TGTGCCAGTAGTAACCGGGACAGGGGGCGATTGGGCTATGGCTACACCTTC. Protein product: CASSNRDRGRLGYGYTF.

The J gene is TRBJ1-2, the V gene TRBV6-1; TRBD1 is a possible D gene (6 bases). This CDR3 comprises 14 residues. Between the trimmed V and J ends, which lost 4 bases and 3 bases, there was a span of 12 bases. Germline assignment: CDR1 MNHNS and CDR2 SASEGT. CDR3 residues: CASSAAQGDYGYTF. The CDR3 nucleotides are TGTGCCAGCAGTGCAGCACAGGGAGACTATGGCTACACCTTC.

V usage is TRBV27 and J usage is TRBJ1-2; 8 bases match TRBD1. The CDR3 runs 15 residues. The germline V gene has CDR1 MNHEY and CDR2 SMNVEV (reference sequence). The V segment lost 5 bases and the J segment 0 bases; nucleotides outside the gene matches: 5. The CDR3 coding sequence is TGTGCCAGCAGTATAAGGACAGGGACTAACTATGGCTACACCTTC. This gives the protein CASSIRTGTNYGYTF.

The genes are TRBV9 and TRBJ2-7; TRBD2 matches at 8 bases. Trimming removed 1 base from V and 2 bases from J; junction bases left unmatched: 5. This CDR3 region has 15 residues. Germline V gene data show CDR1 as SGDLS and CDR2 as YYNGEE. The CDR3 DNA is TGTGCCAGCAGCGTAAATTGGGGACTAGCCTACGAGCAGTACTTC. Translating it yields CASSVNWGLAYEQYF.

The chain uses TRBV9 and TRBJ2-7, with 9 bases aligning to TRBD2. The trim removed 1 base at V and 5 bases at J, leaving 7 bases unmatched. Germline-derived CDR1 and CDR2 are SGDLS and YYNGEE. This CDR3 spans 15 amino acids. The chain's CDR3 is CASSVSSGGNNEQYF. The CDR3 DNA is TGTGCCAGCAGCGTATCCAGCGGGGGGAACAACGAGCAGTACTTC. The complete variable domain, with remaining parts taken from reference TRBV9 and TRBJ2-7, reads DSGVTQTPKHLITATGQRVTLRCSPRSGDLSVYWYQQSLDQGLQFLIQYYNGEERAKGNILERFSAQQFPDLHSELNLSSLELGDSALYFCASSVSSGGNNEQYFGPGTRLTVT.

The genes are TRBV6-5 and TRBJ2-7; 9 positions match TRBD1. Germline V gene data show CDR1 as MNHEY and CDR2 as SVGAGI. Trimming at V came to 5 bases and at J to 7 bases, leaving 6 bases not matched to a gene. This CDR3 has 13 residues. The CDR3 protein is CASSLGTGREQYF. CDR3 nucleotide sequence: TGTGCCAGCAGTCTCGGGACAGGGCGGGAGCAGTACTTC.

The J gene is TRBJ1-2, the V gene TRBV7-9; the match to TRBD1 covers 8 bases. Germline trimming cut 5 bases from V and 7 bases from J; bases unmatched to any gene: 3. CDR1 and CDR2 from the germline V gene are SEHNR and FQNEAQ (reference sequence). The CDR3 covers 12 residues. CDR3 sequence (DNA): TGTGCCAGCAGCCGAACAGGGGGTGGCTACACCTTC. Translation gives CASSRTGGGYTF. Full variable domain (remainder filled in from reference TRBV7-9 and TRBJ1-2): DTGVSQNPRHKITKRGQNVTFRCDPISEHNRLYWYRQTLGQGPEFLTYFQNEAQLEKSRLLSDRFSAERPKGSFSTLEIQRTEQGDSAMYLCASSRTGGGYTFGSGTRLTVV.

V usage is TRBV18 and J usage is TRBJ2-1, with TRBD2 matching over 7 bases. V lost 2 bases to trimming and J lost 1 base; unmatched junction nucleotides: 8. Germline assignment: CDR1 KGHSH and CDR2 LQKENI. The CDR3 extends over 17 amino acids. In nucleotides, the CDR3 is TGTGCCAGCTCACCAGCTGGGGGGGGGTTTTCCTACAATGAGCAGTTCTTC. Amino acid sequence: CASSPAGGGFSYNEQFF.

V and J are TRBV5-1 and TRBJ1-6; TRBD1 might be the D (5 bases). Germline lookup yields CDR1 SGHRS and CDR2 YFSETQ. The CDR3 loop spans 14 amino acids. V was clipped by 4 bases and J by 10 bases, with 15 bases between them. In DNA form, the CDR3 reads TGCGCCAGCAGCAACCAGGGTCACGCCTCACCCCTCCACTTT. Protein product: CASSNQGHASPLHF.

The genes are TRBV11-3 and TRBJ1-6, with a possible D match to TRBD1 (5 bases). The CDR3 consists of 14 residues. Germline V gene data show CDR1 as SGHNT and CDR2 as YENEEA. V gave up 2 bases and J gave up 10 bases, with 12 bases separating them. The CDR3 loop is CASSLQGSGSPLHF. As DNA, the CDR3 is TGTGCCAGCAGCTTACAGGGATCAGGGTCACCCCTCCACTTT.

The CDR3, as DNA: TGTGCCAGCAGTGACCAGGGGTTCTCCTACGAGCAGTACTTC. Encoded protein: CASSDQGFSYEQYF. The V call is TRBV2, the J call TRBJ2-7; TRBD1 might be the D (6 bases). This CDR3 is built from 14 residues. Between the trimmed V and J ends, which lost 3 bases and 0 bases, there was a span of 9 bases. Germline V gene sequence: CDR1 SNHLY, CDR2 FYNNEI.

V gene TRBV10-3 combines with J gene TRBJ1-1; D is possibly TRBD1 (6 bases). The V end lost 5 bases, the J end lost 0 bases, and 10 bases lay between the germline ends. The CDR3 totals 14 residues. Looked up from germline, CDR1 is ENHRY and CDR2 is SYGVKD. The CDR3 reads CAISPGQMNTEAFF. The CDR3 DNA reads as TGTGCCATCAGTCCGGGACAAATGAACACTGAAGCTTTCTTT.